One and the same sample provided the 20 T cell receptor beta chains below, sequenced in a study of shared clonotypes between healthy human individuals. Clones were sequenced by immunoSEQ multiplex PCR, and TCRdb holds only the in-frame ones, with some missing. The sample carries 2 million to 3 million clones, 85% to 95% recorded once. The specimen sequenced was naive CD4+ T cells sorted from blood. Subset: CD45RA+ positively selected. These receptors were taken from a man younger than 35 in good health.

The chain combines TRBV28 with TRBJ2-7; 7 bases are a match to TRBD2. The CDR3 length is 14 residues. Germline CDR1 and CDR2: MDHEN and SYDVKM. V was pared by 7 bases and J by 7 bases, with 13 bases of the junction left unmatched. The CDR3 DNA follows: TGTGCCAGCATTCCGGGAGGCAGCACCTGGGAGCAGTACTTC. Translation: CASIPGGSTWEQYF. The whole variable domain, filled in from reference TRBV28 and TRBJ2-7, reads DVKVTQSSRYLVKRTGEKVFLECVQDMDHENMFWYRQDPGLGLRLIYFSYDVKMKEKGDIPEGYSVSREKKERFSLILESASTNQTSMYLCASIPGGSTWEQYFGPGTRLTVT.

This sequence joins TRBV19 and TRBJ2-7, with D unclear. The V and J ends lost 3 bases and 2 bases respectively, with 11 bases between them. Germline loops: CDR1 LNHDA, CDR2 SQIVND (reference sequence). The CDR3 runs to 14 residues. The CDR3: CASSMGRHAYEQYF. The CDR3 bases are TGTGCCAGTAGTATGGGTCGACATGCCTACGAGCAGTACTTC.

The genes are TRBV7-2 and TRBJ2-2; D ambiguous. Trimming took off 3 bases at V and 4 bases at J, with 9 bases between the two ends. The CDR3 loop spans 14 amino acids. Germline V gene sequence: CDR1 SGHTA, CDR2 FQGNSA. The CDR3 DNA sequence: TGTGCCAGCAGCTTCCAGTCCAGCACCGGGGAGCTGTTTTTT. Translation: CASSFQSSTGELFF.

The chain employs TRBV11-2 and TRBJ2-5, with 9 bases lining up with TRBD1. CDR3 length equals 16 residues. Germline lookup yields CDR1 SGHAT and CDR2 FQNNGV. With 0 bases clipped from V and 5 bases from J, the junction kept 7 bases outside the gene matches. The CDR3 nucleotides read TGTGCCAGCAGCTTAGATTTTACAGGGGGCTCGGAGACCCAGTACTTC. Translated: CASSLDFTGGSETQYF.

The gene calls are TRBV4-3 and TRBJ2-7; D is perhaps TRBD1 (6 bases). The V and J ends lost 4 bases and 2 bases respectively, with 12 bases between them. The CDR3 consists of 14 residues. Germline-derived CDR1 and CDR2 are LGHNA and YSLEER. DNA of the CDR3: TGCGCCAGCAGCCGGGACATCTATCCCTACGAGCAGTACTTC. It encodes CASSRDIYPYEQYF.

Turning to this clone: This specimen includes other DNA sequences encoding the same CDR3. CDR3 residues: CASSLDGRGNSPLHF. In DNA, the CDR3 is TGCGCCAGCAGCTTGGACGGACGGGGTAATTCACCCCTCCACTTT. The chain carries TRBV5-1 and TRBJ1-6, with D unresolved. Germline CDR1 reads SGHRS; CDR2 reads YFSETQ. This CDR3 is built from 15 residues. V was clipped by 0 bases and J by 6 bases, with 10 bases between them.

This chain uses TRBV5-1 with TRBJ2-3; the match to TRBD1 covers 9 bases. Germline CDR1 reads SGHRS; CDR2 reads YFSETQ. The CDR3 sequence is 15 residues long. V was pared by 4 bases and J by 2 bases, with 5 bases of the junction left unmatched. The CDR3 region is CASSRTGEVTDTQYF. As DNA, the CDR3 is TGCGCCAGCAGCCGGACAGGGGAAGTCACAGATACGCAGTATTTT.

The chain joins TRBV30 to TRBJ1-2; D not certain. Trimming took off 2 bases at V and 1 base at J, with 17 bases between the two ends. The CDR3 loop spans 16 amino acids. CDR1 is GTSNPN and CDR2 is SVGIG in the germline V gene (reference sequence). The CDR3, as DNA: TGTGCCTGGAGTTTCCGGACGGCGGGGAATAACTATGGCTACACCTTC. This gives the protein CAWSFRTAGNNYGYTF.

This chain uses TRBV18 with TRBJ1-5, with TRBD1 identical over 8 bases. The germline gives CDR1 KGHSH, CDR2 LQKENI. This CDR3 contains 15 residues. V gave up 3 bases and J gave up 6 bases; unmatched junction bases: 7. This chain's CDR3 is CASSPGTGISQPQHF. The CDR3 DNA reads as TGTGCCAGCTCACCCGGGACAGGAATCAGTCAGCCCCAGCATTTT.

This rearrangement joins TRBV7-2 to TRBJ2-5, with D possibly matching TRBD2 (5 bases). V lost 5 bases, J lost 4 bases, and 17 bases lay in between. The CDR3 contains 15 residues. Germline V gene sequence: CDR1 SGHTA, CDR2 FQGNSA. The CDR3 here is CASSIMGSSGETQYF. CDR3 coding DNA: TGTGCCAGCAGCATTATGGGGTCGAGCGGAGAGACCCAGTACTTC.

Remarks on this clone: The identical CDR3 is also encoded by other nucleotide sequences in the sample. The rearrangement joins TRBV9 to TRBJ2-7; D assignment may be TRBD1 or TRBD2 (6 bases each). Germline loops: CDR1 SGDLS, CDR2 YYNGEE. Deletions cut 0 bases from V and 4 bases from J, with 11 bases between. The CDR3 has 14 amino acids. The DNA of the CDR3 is TGTGCCAGCAGCGTAGGCACAGGGAGGTACGAGCAGTACTTC. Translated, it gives CASSVGTGRYEQYF.

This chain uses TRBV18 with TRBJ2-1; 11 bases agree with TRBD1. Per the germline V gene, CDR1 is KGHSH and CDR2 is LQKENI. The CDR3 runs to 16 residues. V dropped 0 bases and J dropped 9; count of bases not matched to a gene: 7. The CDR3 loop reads CASSPPGQGGQSEQFF. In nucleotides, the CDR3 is TGTGCCAGCTCACCACCGGGACAGGGGGGCCAAAGTGAGCAGTTCTTC.

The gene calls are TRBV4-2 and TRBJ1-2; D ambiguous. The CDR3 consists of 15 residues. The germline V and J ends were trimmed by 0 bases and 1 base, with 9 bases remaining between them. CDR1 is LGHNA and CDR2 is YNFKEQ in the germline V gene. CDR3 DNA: TGTGCCAGCAGCCAAGAAGACACCGTTAACTATGGCTACACCTTC. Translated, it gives CASSQEDTVNYGYTF.

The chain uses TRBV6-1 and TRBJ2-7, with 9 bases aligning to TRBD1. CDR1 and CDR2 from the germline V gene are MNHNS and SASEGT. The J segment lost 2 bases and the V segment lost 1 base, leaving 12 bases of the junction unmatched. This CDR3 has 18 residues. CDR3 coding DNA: TGTGCCAGCAGTGAAGGGACAGGGGCCTTGTTAGTCCCCTACGAGCAGTACTTC. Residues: CASSEGTGALLVPYEQYF.

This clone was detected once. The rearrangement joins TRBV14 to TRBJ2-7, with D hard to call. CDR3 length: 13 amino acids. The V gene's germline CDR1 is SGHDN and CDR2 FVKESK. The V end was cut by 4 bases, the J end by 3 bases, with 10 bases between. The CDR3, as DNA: TGTGCCAGCAGCCCCAGATCCCTCTACGAGCAGTACTTC. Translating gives CASSPRSLYEQYF.

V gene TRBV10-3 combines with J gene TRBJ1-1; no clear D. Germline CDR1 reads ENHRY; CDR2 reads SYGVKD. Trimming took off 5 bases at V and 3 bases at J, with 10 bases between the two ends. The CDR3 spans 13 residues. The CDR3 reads CAISNGSHTEAFF. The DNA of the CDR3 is TGTGCCATCAGTAACGGGAGTCACACTGAAGCTTTCTTT.

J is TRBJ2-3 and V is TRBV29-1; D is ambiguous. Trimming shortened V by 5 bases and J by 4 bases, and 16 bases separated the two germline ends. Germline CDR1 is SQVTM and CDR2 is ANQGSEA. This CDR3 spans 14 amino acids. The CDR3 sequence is CSVKVQIDADTQYF. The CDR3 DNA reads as TGCAGCGTTAAGGTTCAGATTGACGCAGATACGCAGTATTTT.

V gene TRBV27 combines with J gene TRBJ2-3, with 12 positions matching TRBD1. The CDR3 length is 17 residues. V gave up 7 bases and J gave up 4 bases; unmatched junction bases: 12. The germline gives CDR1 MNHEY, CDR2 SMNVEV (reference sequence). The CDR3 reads CASKGTGGWRAPDTQYF. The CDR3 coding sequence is TGTGCCAGCAAAGGGACAGGGGGCTGGAGGGCCCCAGATACGCAGTATTTT.

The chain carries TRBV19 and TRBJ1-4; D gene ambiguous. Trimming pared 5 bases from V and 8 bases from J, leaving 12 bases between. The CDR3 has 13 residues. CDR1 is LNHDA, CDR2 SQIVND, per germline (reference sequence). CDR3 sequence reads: CASSQRVGEKLFF. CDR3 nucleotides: TGTGCCAGTAGTCAAAGGGTGGGGGAAAAACTGTTTTTT.

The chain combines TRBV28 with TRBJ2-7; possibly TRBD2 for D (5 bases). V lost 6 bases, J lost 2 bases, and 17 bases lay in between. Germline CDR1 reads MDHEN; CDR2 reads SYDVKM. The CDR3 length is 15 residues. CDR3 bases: TGTGCCAGCAGCAAAGGAGGTTTAAGAGCCTACGAGCAGTACTTC. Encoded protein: CASSKGGLRAYEQYF. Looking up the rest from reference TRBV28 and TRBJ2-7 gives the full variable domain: DVKVTQSSRYLVKRTGEKVFLECVQDMDHENMFWYRQDPGLGLRLIYFSYDVKMKEKGDIPEGYSVSREKKERFSLILESASTNQTSMYLCASSKGGLRAYEQYFGPGTRLTVT.